This T cell receptor (beta chain) originates from a study of T cells after yellow fever vaccination. Across the study: With SMART-Seq v4 Ultra Low Input, the fractions containing low cell numbers were prepared. Study observations and caveats: Just a small share of clonotypes turned up in the CD4 compartment as well as the CD8 compartment. Contamination of FACS-sorted repertoires by abundant clonotypes from the bulk population could occur.

Germline values: CDR1 MGHRA, CDR2 YSYEKL. Trimming cost V 1 base and J 4 bases, with 9 bases left between them. This CDR3 contains 14 residues. This clonotype was seen a handful of times. The antigen is unknown. Generation of TCR cDNA used 5'RACE template switching (which added a universal primer site and UMIs). TCRdb processed the 5' RACE reads anew with MiXCR; each CDR3 protein has one entry. This sample has about 500,000 distinct CDR3 sequences, with 17% found just once. The source of this sequence is a man aged 18 to 30 who received the YFV17D yellow fever vaccine. The material was PBMCs, obtained around 5 days after the first yellow fever vaccination. V and J are TRBV4-1 and TRBJ2-3; D possibly uses TRBD1 or TRBD2 (5 bases each). CDR3 loop: CASSQGDLADTQYF. The CDR3 DNA is TGCGCCAGCAGCCAAGGGGACCTAGCAGATACGCAGTATTTT.